Shown below are 18 T cell receptor beta chains from a single sample sequenced in a study of T-cell reconstitution after alpha-beta-depleted transplantation in children. TCRbeta library construction was performed incorporating unique molecular identifiers. Using its own MiXCR run on the PCR reads, TCRdb lists one record per CDR3 protein. The sample carries 550,000 to 800,000 distinct CDR3 sequences, over 10% recorded once. This sample comprised PBMCs, obtained before TCRalphabeta/CD19-depleted stem cell transplant. The receptors were gathered from a girl aged 2-10 years with congenital amegakaryocytic thrombocytopenia, due to receive a stem cell transplant.

CDR3 region: CASSSVTSGRYEQYF. CDR3 coding DNA: TGCGCCAGCAGCTCAGTGACTAGCGGGAGGTACGAGCAGTACTTC. This chain uses TRBV5-1 with TRBJ2-7; 13 bases match TRBD2. Per the germline V gene, CDR1 is SGHRS and CDR2 is YFSETQ. Trimming took 3 bases from V and 4 from J; bases not matched to a gene: 4. This CDR3 has 15 residues.

The rearrangement uses TRBV3-1 and TRBJ1-1; the D is unclear. V was clipped by 2 bases and J by 1 base, with 8 bases between them. Germline V CDR1 and CDR2: LGHDT, YNNKEL (reference sequence). The CDR3 is made up of 14 amino acids. The CDR3 nucleotides read TGTGCCAGCAGCCAAAATCCACAGAACACTGAAGCTTTCTTT. This sequence encodes CASSQNPQNTEAFF.

The CDR3 sequence: CASSVTSGRREEQFF. The CDR3 nucleotides are TGTGCCAGCAGCGTGACTAGCGGGAGGCGTGAGGAGCAGTTCTTC. The chain uses TRBV9 and TRBJ2-1; 13 bases line up with TRBD2. Germline V gene lookup returns CDR1 SGDLS and CDR2 YYNGEE. This CDR3 is 15 amino acids long. Trimming cost V 2 bases and J 10 bases; bases outside gene matches: 6.

Of note for this clonotype: Just one base apart from a much larger clone, this may be a read error. V is TRBV15 and J is TRBJ1-2; 8 bases are shared with TRBD1. This CDR3 is 13 amino acids long. CDR1 is LNHNV and CDR2 is YYDKDF in the germline V gene (reference sequence). The CDR3 DNA follows: TGTGCCACAAGAGCGACAGGGGACTATGGCGACACCTTC. Protein: CATRATGDYGDTF.

This clonotype has just a few counts. The chain joins TRBV11-2 to TRBJ2-1; TRBD2 matches 10 bases. The CDR3 contains 19 residues. Germline trimming cut 5 bases from V and 0 bases from J; bases unmatched to any gene: 13. From germline, CDR1 is SGHAT and CDR2 FQNNGV. DNA of the CDR3: TGTGCCAGCAGCCAACCGGGACTAGCGTCTTACGGCTCCTACAATGAGCAGTTCTTC. Translating it yields CASSQPGLASYGSYNEQFF.

This clonotype was recorded at least ten times. The V call is TRBV6-1, the J call TRBJ2-1; no clear D. The germline gives CDR1 MNHNS, CDR2 SASEGT. V was trimmed by 4 bases and J by 6 bases, leaving 16 bases between them. The CDR3 contains 15 residues. This CDR3 reads CASSGRGIGINEQFF. CDR3 DNA sequence: TGTGCCAGCAGTGGGCGCGGCATCGGCATCAATGAGCAGTTCTTC.

This clonotype was seen only a few times. This chain links TRBV19 with TRBJ2-7, with 7 bases that match TRBD2. J lost 4 bases, V lost 2 bases, and 5 bases had no gene match. Germline CDR1 is LNHDA and CDR2 is SQIVND (reference sequence). CDR3 length: 14 residues. CDR3 region: CASSIPGGLYEQYF. CDR3 in DNA: TGTGCCAGTAGTATACCGGGGGGACTTTACGAGCAGTACTTC.

This clonotype was observed at least ten times. V and J are TRBV5-6 and TRBJ2-1, with D maybe TRBD2 (5 bases). Looked up from germline, CDR1 is SGHDT and CDR2 is YYEEEE. This CDR3 spans 18 amino acids. Trimming removed 4 bases from V and 0 bases from J, with 20 bases in between. The CDR3 region is CASSATSTGKTSYNEQFF. CDR3 coding DNA: TGTGCCAGCAGCGCCACCTCAACGGGAAAGACCTCCTACAATGAGCAGTTCTTC.

This clonotype was observed many times. J is TRBJ1-2 and V is TRBV27, with TRBD1 matching over 8 bases. The trim removed 5 bases at V and 3 bases at J, leaving 11 bases unmatched. Germline V gene lookup returns CDR1 MNHEY and CDR2 SMNVEV (reference sequence). CDR3 length equals 16 residues. The CDR3 protein is CASSPGTGTAYYGYTF. The CDR3 DNA sequence: TGTGCCAGCAGTCCCGGGACAGGAACTGCTTACTATGGCTACACCTTC.

The chain joins TRBV19 to TRBJ1-1; maybe TRBD1 (5 bases). CDR3 length: 12 residues. Germline V gene sequence: CDR1 LNHDA, CDR2 SQIVND (reference sequence). Between the trimmed V and J ends, which lost 5 bases and 6 bases, there was a span of 10 bases. The chain's CDR3 is CASSWGVAEAFF. In nucleotides, the CDR3 is TGTGCCAGTAGTTGGGGGGTTGCTGAAGCTTTCTTT.

The chain joins TRBV4-1 to TRBJ2-1; 7 bases are a match to TRBD2. V shed 1 base, J shed 9 bases, and the junction held 9 bases outside the gene matches. Germline V gene sequence: CDR1 MGHRA, CDR2 YSYEKL. This CDR3 spans 15 amino acids. The CDR3 region has the DNA TGCGCCAGCAGCCAAGGTACCGGCGGGAGTACTGAGCAGTTCTTC. Translating gives CASSQGTGGSTEQFF.

This clonotype was seen at least ten times. This chain joins TRBV20-1 and TRBJ2-1; D might be TRBD2 (5 bases). The CDR3 covers 16 residues. The germline V and J ends were trimmed by 8 bases and 1 base, with 21 bases remaining between them. Germline V CDR1 and CDR2: DFQATT, SNEGSKA (reference sequence). The CDR3 nucleotides are TGCAGTCCGGGATCGATGTCAATCGGGTCCTACAATGAGCAGTTCTTC. This translates into CSPGSMSIGSYNEQFF.

In its sample, this clonotype was seen many times. The CDR3 region has the DNA TGTGCCAGCAGCCGCACGAGGGGGAAAGAGACCCAGTACTTC. Its translation: CASSRTRGKETQYF. The chain recombines TRBV9 with TRBJ2-5; D is perhaps TRBD1 (6 bases). Germline values: CDR1 SGDLS, CDR2 YYNGEE. V lost 4 bases, J lost 3 bases, and 13 bases lay in between. The CDR3 extends over 14 amino acids.

V gene TRBV6-1 combines with J gene TRBJ2-2; D is perhaps TRBD1 (6 bases). V was clipped by 7 bases and J by 3 bases, with 6 bases between them. Germline CDR1 is MNHNS and CDR2 is SASEGT. This CDR3 region has 12 residues. The CDR3 region is CASNRDTGELFF. DNA for the CDR3: TGTGCCAGCAACAGGGACACCGGGGAGCTGTTTTTT.

The chain recombines TRBV20-1 with TRBJ1-3; D ambiguous. This CDR3 has 14 residues. Germline-derived CDR1 and CDR2 are DFQATT and SNEGSKA (reference sequence). Trimming removed 3 bases at V and 0 bases at J, with 9 bases between. Here the CDR3 DNA reads TGCAGTGCTAGTAGCCAGAACTCTGGAAACACCATATATTTT. Translated: CSASSQNSGNTIYF.

This clonotype turned up a few times. The gene calls are TRBV5-5 and TRBJ2-7; D not resolved. This CDR3 contains 14 residues. The germline V gene has CDR1 SGHKS and CDR2 YYEKEE (reference sequence). V was pared by 0 bases and J by 3 bases, with 10 bases between. In nucleotides, the CDR3 is TGTGCCAGCAGCTTGGCCGCCCCTAACTACGAGCAGTACTTC. It translates to CASSLAAPNYEQYF.

The V and J genes are TRBV5-1 and TRBJ2-1; TRBD2 matches at 13 bases. Germline V gene sequence: CDR1 SGHRS, CDR2 YFSETQ. After removal of 0 bases from V and 6 bases from J, the junction contained 6 bases not matched to a gene. The CDR3 consists of 17 residues. CDR3 nucleotide sequence: TGCGCCAGCAGCTTGGAAAGGGGACTAGCGGGACCCAATGAGCAGTTCTTC. This encodes CASSLERGLAGPNEQFF. Full variable domain (rest looked up from reference TRBV5-1 and TRBJ2-1): KAGVTQTPRYLIKTRGQQVTLSCSPISGHRSVSWYQQTPGQGLQFLFEYFSETQRNKGNFPGRFSGRQFSNSRSEMNVSTLELGDSALYLCASSLERGLAGPNEQFFGPGTRLTVL.

The V and J genes are TRBV5-1 and TRBJ2-4, with D perhaps TRBD1 or TRBD2 (5 bases each). The CDR3 has 14 amino acids. Germline V gene lookup returns CDR1 SGHRS and CDR2 YFSETQ. Trimming removed 7 bases from V and 8 bases from J, with 19 bases in between. CDR3 coding DNA: TGCGCCAGCCGCAGCAGGGACGCGAGGGACATTCAGTACTTC. Encoded protein: CASRSRDARDIQYF.